Presented here are 5 T cell receptor beta chains from one specimen sequenced in a study of technical replicates of blood from a few donors (TCRdb year 2017). The library was obtained by the immunoSEQ multiplex PCR assay. TCRdb obtained this table from immuneACCESS and retained in-frame rearrangements with V and J assigned. These tables miss some clones; where compared with another copy, unresolved V genes account for less than half of the shortfall, and the remainder is unexplained. This sample is represented by some 90,000 clones; 90% to 95% of them were singletons. The ten top clones hold almost 0.35% of the sample. The sample consisted of T cells isolated from PBMCs. The receptors stem from a human donor in good health.

The CDR3 spells CASTPGGLFTEAFF. In DNA form, the CDR3 reads TGTGCCAGCACCCCGGGGGGGCTCTTCACTGAAGCTTTCTTT. The J gene is TRBJ1-1, the V gene TRBV9; D possibly corresponds to TRBD1 (6 bases). This CDR3 contains 14 residues. Germline V gene data show CDR1 as SGDLS and CDR2 as YYNGEE. Trimming cost V 6 bases and J 4 bases, with 16 bases left between them.

The CDR3, as DNA: TGTGCCAGCAGTTACGGGGCTCTCGGAAATTCCTACGAGCAGTACTTC. It translates to CASSYGALGNSYEQYF. The chain links TRBV6-5 to TRBJ2-7; tentatively, D is TRBD1 (5 bases). Trimming took off 2 bases at V and 1 base at J, with 15 bases between the two ends. In germline, CDR1 is MNHEY, CDR2 SVGAGI. This CDR3 is built from 16 residues.

The chain has TRBV27 and TRBJ2-1, with 8 bases lining up with TRBD2. The V gene's germline CDR1 is MNHEY and CDR2 SMNVEV (reference sequence). Trimming took 3 bases from V and 10 from J; bases not matched to a gene: 17. The CDR3 spans 17 residues. DNA for the CDR3: TGTGCCAGCAGTTTTTCGGCCGGACTAGCATTCTTTGGGGAGCAGTTCTTC. This translates into CASSFSAGLAFFGEQFF.

The J gene is TRBJ2-7, the V gene TRBV7-2; no reliable D call. The germline V and J ends were trimmed by 4 bases and 0 bases, with 10 bases remaining between them. CDR3 size: 14 residues. Germline CDR1 SGHTA, CDR2 FQGNSA. DNA of the CDR3: TGTGCCAGCAGCTATCTAGAGACCTCCTACGAGCAGTACTTC. Translating gives CASSYLETSYEQYF. The variable domain in full, with the rest retrieved from reference TRBV7-2 and TRBJ2-7, is GAGVSQSPSNKVTEKGKDVELRCDPISGHTALYWYRQSLGQGLEFLIYFQGNSAPDKSGLPSDRFSAERTGGSVSTLTIQRTQQEDSAVYLCASSYLETSYEQYFGPGTRLTVT.

This sequence joins TRBV6-5 and TRBJ2-7; TRBD2 matches at 9 bases. V lost 2 bases and J lost 6; bases outside the gene matches: 8. This CDR3 comprises 15 residues. Germline CDR1 is MNHEY and CDR2 is SVGAGI. This CDR3 is CASSYVLGGGGEQYF. For the CDR3, the DNA is TGTGCCAGCAGTTACGTCTTGGGCGGGGGGGGCGAGCAGTACTTC.